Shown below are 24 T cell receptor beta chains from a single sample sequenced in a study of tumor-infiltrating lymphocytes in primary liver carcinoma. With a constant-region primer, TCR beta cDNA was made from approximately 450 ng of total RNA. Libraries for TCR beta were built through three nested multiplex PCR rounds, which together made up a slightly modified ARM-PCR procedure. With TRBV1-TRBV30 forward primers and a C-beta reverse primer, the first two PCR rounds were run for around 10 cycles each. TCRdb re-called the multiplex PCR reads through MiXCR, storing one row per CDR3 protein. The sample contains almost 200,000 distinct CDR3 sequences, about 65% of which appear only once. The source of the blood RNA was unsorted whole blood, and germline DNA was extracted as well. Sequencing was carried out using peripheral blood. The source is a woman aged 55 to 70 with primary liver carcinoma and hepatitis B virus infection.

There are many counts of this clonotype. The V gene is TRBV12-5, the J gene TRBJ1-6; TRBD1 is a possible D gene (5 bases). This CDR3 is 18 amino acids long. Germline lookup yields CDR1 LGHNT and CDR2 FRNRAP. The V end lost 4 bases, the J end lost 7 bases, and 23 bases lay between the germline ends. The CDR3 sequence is CASGYISQTEAGNSPLHF. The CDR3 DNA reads TGTGCTAGTGGTTACATCTCCCAGACAGAGGCCGGGAATTCACCCCTCCACTTT.

CDR3 amino acids: CASSPRGSGRVHNEQFF. For the CDR3, the DNA is TGTGCCAGCAGCCCCAGGGGTAGCGGGAGAGTTCACAATGAGCAGTTCTTC. The gene calls are TRBV14 and TRBJ2-1; 9 bases map to TRBD2. Per the germline V gene, CDR1 is SGHDN and CDR2 is FVKESK. This CDR3 has 17 residues. V was pared by 4 bases and J by 5 bases, with 12 bases of the junction left unmatched.

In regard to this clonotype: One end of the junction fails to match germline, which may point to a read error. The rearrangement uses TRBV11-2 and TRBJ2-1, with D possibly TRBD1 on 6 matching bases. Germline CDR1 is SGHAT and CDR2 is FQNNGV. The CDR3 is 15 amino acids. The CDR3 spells CGSSSGNRVYNEQFF. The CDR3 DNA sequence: TGTGGCAGCAGCTCAGGGAACAGGGTCTACAATGAGCAGTTCTTC.

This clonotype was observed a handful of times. DNA of the CDR3: TGCGCCAGCAGCTCCGTCGTGAGAAGCTCCTACAATGAGCAGTTCTTC. Translated: CASSSVVRSSYNEQFF. This chain links TRBV5-1 with TRBJ2-1; D remains unclear. CDR1 and CDR2 from the germline V gene are SGHRS and YFSETQ. Between the trimmed V and J ends, which lost 3 bases and 0 bases, there was a span of 13 bases. The CDR3 totals 16 residues.

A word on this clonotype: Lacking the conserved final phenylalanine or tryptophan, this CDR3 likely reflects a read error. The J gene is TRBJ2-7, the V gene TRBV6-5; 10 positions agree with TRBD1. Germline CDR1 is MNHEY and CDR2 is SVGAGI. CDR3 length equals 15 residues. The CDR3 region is CTSSSTGTGDAEQYI. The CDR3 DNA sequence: TGTACCAGCAGTTCCACCGGGACAGGGGATGCGGAGCAGTACATC.

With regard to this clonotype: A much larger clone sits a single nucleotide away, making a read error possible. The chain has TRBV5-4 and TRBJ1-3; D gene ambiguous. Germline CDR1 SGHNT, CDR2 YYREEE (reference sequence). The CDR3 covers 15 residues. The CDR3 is CASSLDVYSGNAIYF. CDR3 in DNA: TGTGCCAGCAGCTTGGACGTTTACTCTGGAAACGCCATATATTTT.

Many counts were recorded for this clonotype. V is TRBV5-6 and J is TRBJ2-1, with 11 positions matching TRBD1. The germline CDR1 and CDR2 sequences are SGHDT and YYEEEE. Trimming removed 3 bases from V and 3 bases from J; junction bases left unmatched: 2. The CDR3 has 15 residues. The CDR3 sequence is CASSWDRGFYNEQFF. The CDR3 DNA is TGTGCCAGCAGCTGGGACAGGGGGTTCTACAATGAGCAGTTCTTC. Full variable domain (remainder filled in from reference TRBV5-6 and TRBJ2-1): DAGVTQSPTHLIKTRGQQVTLRCSPKSGHDTVSWYQQALGQGPQFIFQYYEEEERQRGNFPDRFSGHQFPNYSSELNVNALLLGDSALYLCASSWDRGFYNEQFFGPGTRLTVL.

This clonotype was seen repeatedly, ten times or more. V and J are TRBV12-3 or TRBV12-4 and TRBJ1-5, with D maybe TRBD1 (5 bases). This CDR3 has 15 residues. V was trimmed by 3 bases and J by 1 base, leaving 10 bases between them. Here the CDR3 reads CASSFEGLSNQPQHF. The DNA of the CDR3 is TGTGCCAGCAGTTTTGAGGGGTTGAGCAATCAGCCCCAGCATTTT.

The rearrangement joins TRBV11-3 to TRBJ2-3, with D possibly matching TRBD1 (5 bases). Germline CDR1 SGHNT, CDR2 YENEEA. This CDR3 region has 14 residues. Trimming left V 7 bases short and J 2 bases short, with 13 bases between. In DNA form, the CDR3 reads TGTGCCAGCAATTCCAGACAGTCCACAGATACGCAGTATTTT. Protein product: CASNSRQSTDTQYF. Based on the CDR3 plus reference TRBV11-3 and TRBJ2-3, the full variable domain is EAGVVQSPRYKIIEKKQPVAFWCNPISGHNTLYWYLQNLGQGPELLIRYENEEAVDDSQLPKDRFSAERLKGVDSTLKIQPAELGDSAVYLCASNSRQSTDTQYFGPGTRLTVL.

CDR3: CASSRSGETQYF. The CDR3, as DNA: TGTGCCAGCTCACGGTCAGGGGAGACCCAGTACTTC. V usage is TRBV18 and J usage is TRBJ2-5; weak D call: TRBD1 (5 bases). CDR3 length: 12 amino acids. V lost 4 bases and J 5 bases, leaving 8 bases between the germline ends. Germline V gives CDR1 KGHSH, CDR2 LQKENI.

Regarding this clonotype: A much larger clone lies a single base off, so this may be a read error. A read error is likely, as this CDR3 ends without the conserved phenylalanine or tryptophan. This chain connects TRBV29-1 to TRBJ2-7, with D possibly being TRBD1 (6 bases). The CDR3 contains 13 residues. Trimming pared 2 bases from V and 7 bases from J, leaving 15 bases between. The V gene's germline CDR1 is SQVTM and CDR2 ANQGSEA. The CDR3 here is CSVETQGRGEQYL. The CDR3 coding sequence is TGCAGCGTTGAAACGCAGGGCAGGGGTGAGCAGTACCTC.

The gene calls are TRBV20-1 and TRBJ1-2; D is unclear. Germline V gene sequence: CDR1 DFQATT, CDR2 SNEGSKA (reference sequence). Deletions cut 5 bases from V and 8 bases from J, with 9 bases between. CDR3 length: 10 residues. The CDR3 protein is CSAEDRGYTF. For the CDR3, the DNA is TGCAGTGCTGAGGACCGGGGCTACACCTTC.

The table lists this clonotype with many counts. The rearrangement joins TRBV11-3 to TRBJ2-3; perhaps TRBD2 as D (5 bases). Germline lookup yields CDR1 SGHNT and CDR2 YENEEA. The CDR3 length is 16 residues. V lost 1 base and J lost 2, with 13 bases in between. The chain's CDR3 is CASSLGHSGPTDTQYF. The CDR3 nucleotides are TGTGCCAGCAGCTTAGGCCACAGCGGACCCACAGATACGCAGTATTTT. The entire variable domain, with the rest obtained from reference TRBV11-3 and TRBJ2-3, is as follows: EAGVVQSPRYKIIEKKQPVAFWCNPISGHNTLYWYLQNLGQGPELLIRYENEEAVDDSQLPKDRFSAERLKGVDSTLKIQPAELGDSAVYLCASSLGHSGPTDTQYFGPGTRLTVL.

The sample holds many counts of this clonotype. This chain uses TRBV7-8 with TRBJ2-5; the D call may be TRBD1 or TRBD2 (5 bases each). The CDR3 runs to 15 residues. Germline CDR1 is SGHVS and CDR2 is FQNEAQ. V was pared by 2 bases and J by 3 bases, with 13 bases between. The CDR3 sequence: CASSLRAGREETQYF. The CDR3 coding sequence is TGTGCCAGCAGCTTAAGGGCAGGGAGAGAAGAGACCCAGTACTTC.

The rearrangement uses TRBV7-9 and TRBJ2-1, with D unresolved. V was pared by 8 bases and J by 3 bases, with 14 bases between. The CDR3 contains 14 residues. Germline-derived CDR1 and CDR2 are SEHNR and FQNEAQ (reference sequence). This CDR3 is CASVSDYIYNEQFF. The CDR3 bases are TGTGCCAGCGTTTCTGATTACATCTACAATGAGCAGTTCTTC.

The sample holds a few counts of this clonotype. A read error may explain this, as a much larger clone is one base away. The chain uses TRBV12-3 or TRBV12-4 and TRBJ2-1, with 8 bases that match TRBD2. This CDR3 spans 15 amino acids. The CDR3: CASSPLADRKDEQLF. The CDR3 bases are TGTGCCAGCAGCCCACTAGCGGACCGGAAAGATGAGCAGCTCTTC.

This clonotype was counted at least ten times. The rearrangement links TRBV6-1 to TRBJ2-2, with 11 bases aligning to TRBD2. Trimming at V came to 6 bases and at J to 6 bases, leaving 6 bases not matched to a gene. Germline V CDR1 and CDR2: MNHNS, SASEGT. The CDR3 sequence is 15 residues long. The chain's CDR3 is CASRLTSGRAGELFF. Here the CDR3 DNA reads TGTGCCAGCAGACTCACTAGCGGGAGAGCCGGGGAGCTGTTTTTT.

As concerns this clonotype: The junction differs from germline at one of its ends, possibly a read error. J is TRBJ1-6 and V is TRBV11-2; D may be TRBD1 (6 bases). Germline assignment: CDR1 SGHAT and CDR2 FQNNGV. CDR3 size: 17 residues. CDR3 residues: CASNLGRETGHNSPLHF. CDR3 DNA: TGTGCCAGCAACTTAGGCAGGGAAACAGGGCACAATTCACCCCTCCACTTT.

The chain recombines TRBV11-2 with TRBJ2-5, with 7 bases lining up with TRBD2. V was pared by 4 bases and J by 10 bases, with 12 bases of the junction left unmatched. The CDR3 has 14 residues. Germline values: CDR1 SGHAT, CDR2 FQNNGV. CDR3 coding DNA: TGTGCCAGCAGCTCGGCTGGCGGGAGTCGGGGCCAGTACTTC. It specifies CASSSAGGSRGQYF.

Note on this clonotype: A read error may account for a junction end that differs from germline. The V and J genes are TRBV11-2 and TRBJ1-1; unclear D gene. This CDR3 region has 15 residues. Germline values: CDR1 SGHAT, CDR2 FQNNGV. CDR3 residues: CASSLPDMANTEAFF. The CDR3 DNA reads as TGTGCCAGTAGCTTACCGGATATGGCGAACACTGAAGCCTTCTTT.

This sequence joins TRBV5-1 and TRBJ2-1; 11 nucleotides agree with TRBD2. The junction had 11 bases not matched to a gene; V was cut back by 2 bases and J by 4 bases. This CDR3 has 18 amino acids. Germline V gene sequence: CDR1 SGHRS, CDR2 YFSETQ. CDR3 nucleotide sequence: TGCGCCAGCAGCTTTGGACTAGCGGGCCTGCGGGCTTACAATGAGCAGTTCTTC. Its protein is CASSFGLAGLRAYNEQFF.

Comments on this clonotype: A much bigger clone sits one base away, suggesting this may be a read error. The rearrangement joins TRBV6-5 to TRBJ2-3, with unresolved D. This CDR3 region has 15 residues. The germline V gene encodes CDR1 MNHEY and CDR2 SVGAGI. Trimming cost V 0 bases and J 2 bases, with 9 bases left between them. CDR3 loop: CASSYSELNTDTQYF. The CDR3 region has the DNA TGTGCCAGCAGTTACTCGGAATTAAACACAGATACGCAGTATTTT.

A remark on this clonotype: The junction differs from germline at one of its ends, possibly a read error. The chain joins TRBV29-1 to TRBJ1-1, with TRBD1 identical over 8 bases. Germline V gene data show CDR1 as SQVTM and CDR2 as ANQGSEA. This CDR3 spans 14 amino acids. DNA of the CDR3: TGCAGCGTTGACAGGGGGCGGGTGAACACTGAAGTTTCCTTT. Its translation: CSVDRGRVNTEVSF.

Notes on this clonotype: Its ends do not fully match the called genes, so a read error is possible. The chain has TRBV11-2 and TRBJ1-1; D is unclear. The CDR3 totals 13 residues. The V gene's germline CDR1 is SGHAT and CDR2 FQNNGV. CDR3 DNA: TGTGCTAGCAGCTTAGACATGAGCACTGAAGCTTTCTTT. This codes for CASSLDMSTEAFF. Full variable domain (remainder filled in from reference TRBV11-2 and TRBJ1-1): EAGVAQSPRYKIIEKRQSVAFWCNPISGHATLYWYQQILGQGPKLLIQFQNNGVVDDSQLPKDRFSAERLKGVDSTLKIQPAKLEDSAVYLCASSLDMSTEAFFGQGTRLTVV.